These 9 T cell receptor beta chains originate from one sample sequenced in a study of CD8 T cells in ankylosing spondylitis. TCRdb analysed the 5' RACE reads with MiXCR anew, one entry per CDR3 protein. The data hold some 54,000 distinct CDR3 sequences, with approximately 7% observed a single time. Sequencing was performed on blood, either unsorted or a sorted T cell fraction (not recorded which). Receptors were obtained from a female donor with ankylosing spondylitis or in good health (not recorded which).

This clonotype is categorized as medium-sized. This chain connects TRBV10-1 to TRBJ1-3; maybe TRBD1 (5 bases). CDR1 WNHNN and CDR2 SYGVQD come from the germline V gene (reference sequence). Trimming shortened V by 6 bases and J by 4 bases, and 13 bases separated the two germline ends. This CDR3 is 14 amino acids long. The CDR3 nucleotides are TGCGCCAGCAGCGCTGGGACCGTAGGAAACACCATATATTTT. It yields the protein CASSAGTVGNTIYF.

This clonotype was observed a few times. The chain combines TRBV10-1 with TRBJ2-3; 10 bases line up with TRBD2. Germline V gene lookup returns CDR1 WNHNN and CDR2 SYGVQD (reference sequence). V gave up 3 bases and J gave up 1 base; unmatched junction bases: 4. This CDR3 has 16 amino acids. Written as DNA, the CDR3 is TGCGCCAGCAGTGATACCGGACTAGCGGGCACAGATACGCAGTATTTT. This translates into CASSDTGLAGTDTQYF.

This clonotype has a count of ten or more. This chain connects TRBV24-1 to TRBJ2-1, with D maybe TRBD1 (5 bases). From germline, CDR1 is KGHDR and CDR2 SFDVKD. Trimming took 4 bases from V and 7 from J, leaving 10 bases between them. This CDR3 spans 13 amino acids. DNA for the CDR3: TGTGCCACCAGTGACACTCAGGGAAATGAGCAGTTCTTC. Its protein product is CATSDTQGNEQFF.

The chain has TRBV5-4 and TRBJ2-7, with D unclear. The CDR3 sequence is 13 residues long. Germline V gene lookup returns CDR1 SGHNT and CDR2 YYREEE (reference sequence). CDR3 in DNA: TGTGCCATCAGCTCTGGGCCATTCTACGAGCAGTACGTC. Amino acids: CAISSGPFYEQYV.

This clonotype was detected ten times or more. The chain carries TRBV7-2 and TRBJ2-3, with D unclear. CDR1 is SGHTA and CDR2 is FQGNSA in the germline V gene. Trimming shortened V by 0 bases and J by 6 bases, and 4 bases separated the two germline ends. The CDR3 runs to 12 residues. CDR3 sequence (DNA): TGTGCCAGCAGCTTAGCCCATGATACGCAGTATTTT. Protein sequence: CASSLAHDTQYF.

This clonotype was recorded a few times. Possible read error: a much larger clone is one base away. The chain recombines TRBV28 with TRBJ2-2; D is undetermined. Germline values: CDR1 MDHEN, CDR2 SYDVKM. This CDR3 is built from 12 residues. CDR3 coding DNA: TGTGTCAGCTTAGAACGTCCCGGGGAGCTGTTTTTT. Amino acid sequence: CVSLERPGELFF.

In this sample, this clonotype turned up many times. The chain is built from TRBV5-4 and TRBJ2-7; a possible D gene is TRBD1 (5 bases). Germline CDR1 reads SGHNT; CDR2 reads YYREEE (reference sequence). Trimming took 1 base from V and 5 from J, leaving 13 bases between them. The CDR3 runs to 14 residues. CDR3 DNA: TGTGCCAGCAGCTTGCCCGGGCAGGGTGACGAGCAGTACGTC. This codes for CASSLPGQGDEQYV.

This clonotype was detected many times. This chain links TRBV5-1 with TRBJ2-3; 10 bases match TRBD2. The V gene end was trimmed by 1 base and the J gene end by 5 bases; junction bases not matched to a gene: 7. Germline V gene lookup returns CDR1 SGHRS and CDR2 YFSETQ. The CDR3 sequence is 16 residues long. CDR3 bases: TGCGCCAGCAGCTTGAGTAGCGGGGGGATCAGAGATACGCAGTATTTT. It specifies CASSLSSGGIRDTQYF.

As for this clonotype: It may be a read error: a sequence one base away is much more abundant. The CDR3 DNA follows: TGTGGCTGGAAGGGTGGGGGTAAAGGCACCGGGGAGCTGTTTTTT. This encodes CGWKGGGKGTGELFF. J is TRBJ2-2 and V is TRBV30; D tentatively reads TRBD1 or TRBD2 (5 bases each). This CDR3 comprises 15 residues. Germline-derived CDR1 and CDR2 are GTSNPN and SVGIG (reference sequence). Supplemented by reference TRBV30 and TRBJ2-2, the full variable domain reads SQTIHQWPATLVQPVGSPLSLECTVEGTSNPNLYWYRQAAGRGLQLLFYSVGIGQISSEVPQNLSASRPQDRQFILSSKKLLLSDSGFYLCGWKGGGKGTGELFFGEGSRLTVL.